One and the same sample provided the 9 T cell receptor beta chains below, sequenced in a study of CXCR3-negative and CXCR3-positive naive CD8 T cells. These TCRs' antigens remain unknown. Study-wide points: TRB CDR3 hydrophobicity was greater in CXCR3-positive naive cells than in CXCR3-negative naive cells.

Each TRB cDNA library was prepared by 5' RACE (with UMI labels). TCRdb re-called the 5' RACE reads and catalogs CDR3 proteins one per entry, DNA excluded. This sample's clone table lists around 160,000 distinct CDR3 sequences. Material: naive CXCR3+ CD8+ T cells from blood. The subset denotes: CD45RO-CCR7+CD27+CD95- naive CD8+ T cells expressing CXCR3 (TNR3+). Receptors originate from a human donor in good health. Some clones in this sample may be carry-over from other donors' samples.

The genes are TRBV28 and TRBJ1-1; TCRdb picks TRBD1, but there is no DNA to check that call. The CDR3 extends over 13 amino acids. Germline assignment: CDR1 MDHEN and CDR2 SYDVKM. The CDR3 reads CASSWTENTEAFF.

This chain uses TRBV4-1 with TRBJ2-5; the D call of TRBD2 rests on TCRdb alone, since no DNA is present to check it. The CDR3 contains 16 residues. Germline V gene lookup returns CDR1 MGHRA and CDR2 YSYEKL. The CDR3 is CASSPEGHVGLETQYF.

The rearrangement joins TRBV12-3 or TRBV12-4 to TRBJ2-7. This CDR3 region has 13 residues. The CDR3 sequence: CASSQDSSYEQYF.

The genes are TRBV29-1 and TRBJ1-4; TCRdb outputs TRBD1, but without DNA this stays unchecked. CDR3 length: 14 residues. Germline V CDR1 and CDR2: SQVTM, ANQGSEA. The CDR3 spells CSVEDTGVMEKLFF.

V usage is TRBV29-1 and J usage is TRBJ1-2; TCRdb outputs TRBD1, but without DNA this stays unchecked. Germline CDR1 is SQVTM and CDR2 is ANQGSEA. The CDR3 sequence is 14 residues long. The CDR3 reads CSVEEWTKDYGYTF.

V usage is TRBV12-3 or TRBV12-4 and J usage is TRBJ2-3; the TRBD2 assignment by TCRdb is unverifiable without DNA. The CDR3 runs to 17 residues. The CDR3 reads CASSPTIGLAIADTQYF.

The chain couples TRBV29-1 to TRBJ2-3; with no DNA, the TCRdb D assignment of TRBD1 cannot be verified. CDR1 is SQVTM, CDR2 ANQGSEA, per germline. The CDR3 spans 13 residues. CDR3 protein: CSVDIRVGDTQYF.

This chain connects TRBV14 to TRBJ2-1. The CDR3 is 14 amino acids. Germline V lookup: CDR1 SGHDN, CDR2 FVKESK. CDR3 protein: CANNTGRSYNEQFF.

The chain joins TRBV7-9 to TRBJ2-5; without DNA, the TCRdb call of TRBD1 cannot be checked. CDR1 and CDR2 (germline): SEHNR, FQNEAQ (reference sequence). The CDR3 is 15 amino acids. CDR3 loop: CASSNRWDTQETQYF.